Following are 15 T cell receptor beta chains from one sample sequenced in a study of T cell changes during pregnancy in multiple sclerosis. TCRdb keeps only in-frame clones here, not all; method: immunoSEQ multiplex PCR. The table records 40,000 to 55,000 clones, roughly 92% of them present only once. The sequenced sample consisted of peripheral blood. These receptors were obtained from a female donor with multiple sclerosis, enrolled in a pregnancy study.

This clone has a single count. The chain uses TRBV2 and TRBJ2-2; D gene ambiguous. The germline CDR1 and CDR2 sequences are SNHLY and FYNNEI. The V gene lost 3 bases and the J gene lost 9 bases, with 8 bases spanning the gap. This CDR3 has 12 residues. The CDR3 DNA reads TGTGCCAGCAGTGAGAAGGTCTGGGAGCTGTTTTTT. Encoded protein: CASSEKVWELFF.

The rearrangement links TRBV11-2 to TRBJ2-7; weak D call: TRBD2 (5 bases). The CDR3 has 15 residues. Germline assignment: CDR1 SGHAT and CDR2 FQNNGV. V dropped 6 bases and J dropped 5 bases, with 20 bases sitting between them. CDR3 sequence (DNA): TGTGCCAGCAGGGGAAACCGGAGAGGGTCCCACGAGCAGTACTTC. It is translated as CASRGNRRGSHEQYF.

The chain has TRBV7-8 and TRBJ2-1, with D tentatively TRBD2 (5 bases). The CDR3 totals 14 residues. Trimming stripped 1 base from V and 5 bases from J, with 9 bases between. CDR1 is SGHVS, CDR2 FQNEAQ, per germline. DNA of the CDR3: TGTGCCAGCAGCTTAGATAGCGCTAACAATGAGCAGTTCTTC. Encoded protein: CASSLDSANNEQFF.

This clone was picked up one time. The rearrangement joins TRBV19 to TRBJ2-5; 10 nucleotides line up with TRBD1. The trim removed 3 bases at V and 5 bases at J, leaving 6 bases unmatched. Germline V gene lookup returns CDR1 LNHDA and CDR2 SQIVND (reference sequence). The CDR3 totals 15 residues. CDR3 region: CASSIGQGVGETQYF. CDR3 bases: TGTGCCAGTAGTATCGGACAGGGGGTGGGCGAGACCCAGTACTTC.

V and J are TRBV9 and TRBJ2-3, with D perhaps TRBD2 (5 bases). Germline values: CDR1 SGDLS, CDR2 YYNGEE. The V end was cut by 3 bases, the J end by 0 bases, with 14 bases between. This CDR3 comprises 16 residues. The CDR3 DNA sequence: TGTGCCAGCAGCGCGGGCCTGACTATTAGCACAGATACGCAGTATTTT. Amino acid sequence: CASSAGLTISTDTQYF.

This chain uses TRBV6-6 with TRBJ1-1; no clear D gene. This CDR3 has 11 amino acids. Per the germline V gene, CDR1 is MNHNY and CDR2 is SVGAGI (reference sequence). V lost 10 bases to trimming and J lost 6 bases, with 12 bases between them. CDR3 protein: CATIRRAEAFF. CDR3 bases: TGTGCCACCATAAGGAGAGCTGAAGCTTTCTTT.

This clone was counted a single time. V and J are TRBV5-1 and TRBJ2-7; a possible D gene is TRBD2 (6 bases). With 4 bases removed from V and 4 bases from J, the gap between germline ends came to 12 bases. The CDR3 runs 13 residues. The germline gives CDR1 SGHRS, CDR2 YFSETQ. In DNA, the CDR3 is TGCGCCAGCAGCCGATTGGGGGGTTACGAGCAGTACTTC. Residues: CASSRLGGYEQYF.

The chain carries TRBV6-6 and TRBJ1-5; D uncertain. Trimming stripped 6 bases from V and 4 bases from J, with 10 bases between. Germline V CDR1 and CDR2: MNHNY, SVGAGI (reference sequence). The CDR3 runs to 13 residues. The CDR3 DNA reads TGTGCCAGCAGCAGAGGAACGAATCAGCCCCAGCATTTT. It encodes CASSRGTNQPQHF.

V is TRBV6-5 and J is TRBJ2-7, with a tentative D call TRBD1 (6 bases). The CDR3 is 11 amino acids. The V end was cut by 6 bases, the J end by 12 bases, with 15 bases between. Germline V lookup: CDR1 MNHEY, CDR2 SVGAGI. CDR3 sequence (DNA): TGTGCCAGCAGCCATGCAGGGGTGGCGTACTTC. Its translation: CASSHAGVAYF.

As to this clone: One junction end disagrees with the germline gene, perhaps due to a read error. The chain combines TRBV7-7 with TRBJ2-5; 7 bases agree with TRBD2. CDR1 is SSHAT and CDR2 is FNYEAQ in the germline V gene (reference sequence). The CDR3 is 16 residues long. Here the CDR3 reads CASSWGPTSEQETQYF. The CDR3 DNA sequence: TGTGCTAGCAGCTGGGGCCCTACTAGCGAACAAGAGACCCAGTACTTC.

The chain employs TRBV21-1 and TRBJ1-1. TRBV21-1 is labeled a pseudogene. This CDR3 has 17 amino acids. The CDR3 nucleotides read TGTGCCAGCAGCCCCCAGTCCGGGGGCTCCATGAACACTGAAGCTTTCTTT. This sequence encodes CASSPQSGGSMNTEAFF.

This rearrangement joins TRBV28 to TRBJ1-2; 9 nucleotides agree with TRBD1. Looked up from germline, CDR1 is MDHEN and CDR2 is SYDVKM. V dropped 6 bases and J dropped 7; count of bases not matched to a gene: 6. The CDR3 totals 13 residues. The CDR3 here is CASRLTGGFGYTF. The CDR3 nucleotides are TGTGCCAGCAGACTGACAGGGGGTTTTGGCTACACCTTC.

The chain carries TRBV5-4 and TRBJ2-5; D remains unclear. CDR3 size: 13 residues. The V and J ends lost 2 bases and 6 bases respectively, with 11 bases between them. CDR1 and CDR2 from the germline V gene are SGHNT and YYREEE (reference sequence). In DNA, the CDR3 is TGTGCCAGCAGCTTAAGTCAACCGCAGACCCAGTACTTC. Protein sequence: CASSLSQPQTQYF.

This chain links TRBV25-1 with TRBJ2-1, with 7 bases identical to TRBD2. The CDR3 totals 14 residues. Germline V gene data show CDR1 as MGHDK and CDR2 as SYGVNS. V shed 3 bases, J shed 4 bases, and the junction held 3 bases outside the gene matches. CDR3 loop: CASSDPSGYNEQFF. The CDR3 DNA reads TGTGCCAGCAGTGACCCTAGCGGATACAATGAGCAGTTCTTC.

The chain links TRBV9 to TRBJ2-5; 11 bases are shared with TRBD2. The germline V gene encodes CDR1 SGDLS and CDR2 YYNGEE. The length of the CDR3 is 15 residues. Trimming at V came to 0 bases and at J to 5 bases, leaving 3 bases not matched to a gene. For the CDR3, the DNA is TGTGCCAGCAGCGTAGGGGCTAGCGGGAGGGAGACCCAGTACTTC. Amino acid sequence: CASSVGASGRETQYF.